This TCR beta chain is from a study of PD-1 blockade in classical Hodgkin lymphoma. With respect to this clone: Its target is not known.

Study-level results: Why repertoires differed is undefined; disease activity or prior therapy possibly contributed. A reduction in baseline TCR diversity was reportedly seen in newly diagnosed patients relative to healthy donors. After ASCT, patients who started nivolumab under 1 year later were excluded.

TCRdb's table, derived via immunoSEQ multiplex PCR, lists solely in-frame clones and lacks some. The table lists some 86,000 clones, about nine tenths of them singletons. Time point specified: cycle 4 day 1 (C4D1), after less than seven weeks of nivolumab. Patients all relapsed after autologous stem cell transplantation, and there was variation in brentuximab vedotin exposure. The input for sequencing was peripheral blood mononuclear cells (PBMCs), taken before the fourth cycle of nivolumab. This receptor was taken from a human donor with classical Hodgkin lymphoma.

The CDR3 loop reads CASSLGWTEAFF. CDR3 nucleotide sequence: TGTGCCAGCAGCTTAGGATGGACTGAAGCTTTCTTT. The chain uses TRBV28 and TRBJ1-1; D is uncertain. Trimming took off 6 bases at V and 5 bases at J, with 10 bases between the two ends. CDR3 length: 12 amino acids. The germline gives CDR1 MDHEN, CDR2 SYDVKM.